The 21 T cell receptor beta chains below come from one sample, sequenced in a study of shared clonotypes between healthy human individuals. TCRdb's copy holds only in-frame clones and misses some; the assay was immunoSEQ multiplex PCR. Of about 750,000 clones in the sample, 92% were seen once. In the naive CD8 group, cells lacked CD45RO and were positively selected for CCR7, so terminally differentiated effector memory CD45RA+ cells were left out. Material: naive CD8+ T cells sorted from blood. The receptors originated from a young man in good health.

V is TRBV15 and J is TRBJ1-3; D ambiguous. V was cut by 5 bases and J by 0 bases, with 17 bases left in between. Germline V lookup: CDR1 LNHNV, CDR2 YYDKDF (reference sequence). CDR3 length equals 17 residues. The chain's CDR3 is CATSREGAPSSGNTIYF. CDR3 DNA: TGTGCCACCAGCCGGGAGGGCGCACCAAGCTCTGGAAACACCATATATTTT.

The chain joins TRBV19 to TRBJ2-1, with D hard to call. CDR3 length: 12 residues. V was trimmed by 3 bases and J by 9 bases, leaving 9 bases between them. The germline V gene has CDR1 LNHDA and CDR2 SQIVND (reference sequence). Here the CDR3 reads CASSIPGPEQFF. The CDR3 coding sequence is TGTGCCAGTAGTATCCCTGGGCCTGAGCAGTTCTTC.

This chain links TRBV7-9 with TRBJ2-1; D is perhaps TRBD1 or TRBD2 (5 bases each). Looked up from germline, CDR1 is SEHNR and CDR2 is FQNEAQ (reference sequence). This CDR3 is built from 16 residues. The ends were cut back, 5 bases at V and 6 bases at J, with 20 bases in the middle. CDR3 DNA sequence: TGTGCCAGCAGCGGAAAAAGGGACCGGGATGGCAATGAGCAGTTCTTC. Translated: CASSGKRDRDGNEQFF.

This clone was picked up a small number of times. J is TRBJ1-5 and V is TRBV4-1; D uncertain. The CDR3 runs to 14 residues. The V end lost 1 base, the J end lost 5 bases, and 9 bases lay between the germline ends. From germline, CDR1 is MGHRA and CDR2 YSYEKL. This CDR3 is CASSQGGKDQPQHF. The CDR3 nucleotides read TGCGCCAGCAGCCAAGGAGGGAAGGATCAGCCCCAGCATTTT.

CDR3 sequence reads: CASSQTGNYEQYF. As DNA, the CDR3 is TGTGCCAGCAGCCAGACAGGAAACTACGAGCAGTACTTC. This chain links TRBV7-9 with TRBJ2-7; D may be TRBD1 (6 bases). The V end lost 5 bases, the J end lost 3 bases, and 11 bases lay between the germline ends. This CDR3 is 13 amino acids long. The germline V gene has CDR1 SEHNR and CDR2 FQNEAQ (reference sequence).

CDR3 protein: CASSDLAGGQETQYF. The CDR3 region has the DNA TGTGCCAGCAGTGACCTAGCGGGAGGTCAAGAGACCCAGTACTTC. The chain combines TRBV6-1 with TRBJ2-5, with 11 bases matching TRBD2. Unmatched junction bases numbered 2, after V lost 3 bases and J lost 2 bases. The germline V gene has CDR1 MNHNS and CDR2 SASEGT. The CDR3 covers 15 residues.

V usage is TRBV30 and J usage is TRBJ2-1; D ambiguous. Germline CDR1 GTSNPN, CDR2 SVGIG (reference sequence). The CDR3 extends over 11 amino acids. V was cut by 0 bases and J by 10 bases, with 7 bases left in between. The CDR3: CAWSVLGEQFF. The CDR3 nucleotides read TGTGCCTGGAGTGTTCTCGGGGAGCAGTTCTTC. Variable domain in full (rest from reference TRBV30 and TRBJ2-1): SQTIHQWPATLVQPVGSPLSLECTVEGTSNPNLYWYRQAAGRGLQLLFYSVGIGQISSEVPQNLSASRPQDRQFILSSKKLLLSDSGFYLCAWSVLGEQFFGPGTRLTVL.

Comments on this clone: One end of the junction varies from germline; a read error may be responsible. V gene TRBV29-1 combines with J gene TRBJ2-7; D gene unclear. This CDR3 has 13 amino acids. The germline V gene has CDR1 SQVTM and CDR2 ANQGSEA. Written as DNA, the CDR3 is TGCAGCGTTGTCGGAGCTGAATCCTCCGAGCAGTACTTC. This sequence encodes CSVVGAESSEQYF.

This chain uses TRBV7-9 with TRBJ2-5; 11 bases fit TRBD2. The CDR3 totals 14 residues. Germline loops: CDR1 SEHNR, CDR2 FQNEAQ (reference sequence). J was trimmed by 1 base and V by 8 bases; bases with no gene match: 3. Written as DNA, the CDR3 is TGTGCCAGCTCCGGGACTAGCGGCCAAGAGACCCAGTACTTC. Amino acids: CASSGTSGQETQYF.

This clone came up once. The V call is TRBV28, the J call TRBJ2-7; 13 positions match TRBD2. This CDR3 contains 17 residues. Germline V gene sequence: CDR1 MDHEN, CDR2 SYDVKM. V trimming: 5 bases; J trimming: 3 bases; junction bases outside the gene matches: 10. The CDR3 coding sequence is TGTGCCAGCAGTCTCTCCCTCCGACTAGCGGGAGGCTACGAGCAGTACTTC. This translates into CASSLSLRLAGGYEQYF.

As to this clone: Other DNA sequences of this sample code for an identical CDR3. The chain has TRBV5-4 and TRBJ2-7; TRBD1 agrees at 11 bases. There are 14 residues in the CDR3. V was clipped by 2 bases and J by 4 bases; unmatched bases: 2. Germline values: CDR1 SGHNT, CDR2 YYREEE (reference sequence). The CDR3 DNA sequence: TGTGCCAGCAGCTTCGGGACAGGGGGGTACGAGCAGTACTTC. This encodes CASSFGTGGYEQYF.

The rearrangement joins TRBV7-9 to TRBJ2-7; TRBD1 or TRBD2 may be the D gene (5 bases each). The CDR3 is made up of 12 amino acids. Trimming cost V 4 bases and J 6 bases, with 10 bases left between them. In germline, CDR1 is SEHNR, CDR2 FQNEAQ (reference sequence). The CDR3 DNA reads TGTGCCAGCAGCTCCTCGGGGCGCGAGCAGTACTTC. Residues: CASSSSGREQYF.

This chain joins TRBV5-6 and TRBJ2-7; no clear D gene. Germline CDR1 and CDR2: SGHDT and YYEEEE. Trimming removed 0 bases from V and 3 bases from J, with 7 bases in between. This CDR3 has 13 residues. CDR3 in DNA: TGTGCCAGCAGCTTGGGTACAAACTACGAGCAGTACTTC. This translates into CASSLGTNYEQYF. Full variable domain (outside the CDR3, taken from reference TRBV5-6 and TRBJ2-7): DAGVTQSPTHLIKTRGQQVTLRCSPKSGHDTVSWYQQALGQGPQFIFQYYEEEERQRGNFPDRFSGHQFPNYSSELNVNALLLGDSALYLCASSLGTNYEQYFGPGTRLTVT.

V and J are TRBV6-5 and TRBJ2-1; tentative D call: TRBD1 (6 bases). V was clipped by 6 bases and J by 2 bases, with 14 bases between them. Germline V gene sequence: CDR1 MNHEY, CDR2 SVGAGI. This CDR3 spans 15 amino acids. The CDR3 nucleotides read TGTGCCAGCAGCCTAGGGGGTAGTACCTACAATGAGCAGTTCTTC. Translating gives CASSLGGSTYNEQFF.

This sequence joins TRBV14 and TRBJ1-4, with D unresolved. The germline V and J ends were trimmed by 1 base and 4 bases, with 7 bases remaining between them. The CDR3 covers 14 residues. From germline, CDR1 is SGHDN and CDR2 FVKESK. CDR3 sequence: CASSQGVGNEKLFF. The CDR3, as DNA: TGTGCCAGCAGCCAAGGGGTTGGTAATGAAAAACTGTTTTTT.

CDR3 in DNA: TGTGCCAGCAGCTTATCAGCGGGACAGGGGAGATCCTACGAGCAGTACTTC. Encoded protein: CASSLSAGQGRSYEQYF. This chain connects TRBV7-9 to TRBJ2-7; 10 positions match TRBD1. The ends lost 2 bases at V and 1 base at J; junction bases unmatched: 8. In germline, CDR1 is SEHNR, CDR2 FQNEAQ (reference sequence). The CDR3 runs to 17 residues.

The chain uses TRBV6-1 and TRBJ2-2; 9 positions match TRBD2. This CDR3 has 14 amino acids. The V gene's germline CDR1 is MNHNS and CDR2 SASEGT. The V gene end was trimmed by 4 bases and the J gene end by 7 bases; junction bases not matched to a gene: 4. The CDR3: CASSGAGGDGELFF. CDR3 in DNA: TGTGCCAGCAGTGGAGCGGGAGGAGACGGGGAGCTGTTTTTT.

The J gene is TRBJ2-7, the V gene TRBV2; D gene ambiguous. The CDR3 loop spans 11 amino acids. The V gene's germline CDR1 is SNHLY and CDR2 FYNNEI. V lost 8 bases and J 1 base, leaving 6 bases between the germline ends. CDR3: CASLKSYEQYF. In nucleotides, the CDR3 is TGTGCCAGCCTTAAGTCCTACGAGCAGTACTTC.

The chain uses TRBV27 and TRBJ2-3; D remains unclear. Trimming removed 6 bases at V and 4 bases at J, with 8 bases between. This CDR3 has 12 residues. Germline V lookup: CDR1 MNHEY, CDR2 SMNVEV (reference sequence). CDR3 protein: CASSRLPDTQYF. The CDR3 region has the DNA TGTGCCAGCAGCAGGCTACCAGATACGCAGTATTTT.

The chain combines TRBV7-9 with TRBJ1-3; 8 bases map to TRBD1. CDR1 and CDR2 from the germline V gene are SEHNR and FQNEAQ (reference sequence). The CDR3 consists of 16 residues. After removal of 4 bases from V and 0 bases from J, the junction contained 5 bases not matched to a gene. The CDR3 loop is CASSSGQVLSGNTIYF. CDR3 DNA: TGTGCCAGCAGCTCGGGACAGGTTCTCTCTGGAAACACCATATATTTT.

Of note for this clone: This sample also contains other DNA sequences that code for the same CDR3. The chain joins TRBV7-9 to TRBJ2-1; a possible D gene is TRBD2 (5 bases). This CDR3 is 14 amino acids long. Germline CDR1 and CDR2: SEHNR and FQNEAQ (reference sequence). Trimming left V 6 bases short and J 6 bases short, with 15 bases between. CDR3: CASSSPKSGNEQFF. CDR3 nucleotide sequence: TGTGCCAGCAGTAGCCCTAAGAGCGGCAATGAGCAGTTCTTC.